Listed here are 27 T cell receptor beta chains from one sample, sequenced in a study of T cell changes during pregnancy in multiple sclerosis. This table comes from immunoSEQ multiplex PCR, and its TCRdb copy is limited to in-frame clones, with some not included. The sample includes tens of thousands of clones, approximately 90% of them seen just once. The sample in question was peripheral blood, obtained in the third trimester of pregnancy. These receptors were obtained from a female donor in good health, enrolled as a control in a pregnancy study.

The chain is built from TRBV18 and TRBJ1-5; D ambiguous. Deletions cut 4 bases from V and 0 bases from J, with 13 bases between. Looked up from germline, CDR1 is KGHSH and CDR2 is LQKENI. The CDR3 covers 16 residues. The CDR3 sequence is CASSRAGPNSNQPQHF. The CDR3 DNA sequence: TGTGCCAGCTCACGAGCAGGTCCAAATAGCAATCAGCCCCAGCATTTT. The full variable domain, completed using reference TRBV18 and TRBJ1-5, is NAGVMQNPRHLVRRRGQEARLRCSPMKGHSHVYWYRQLPEEGLKFMVYLQKENIIDESGMPKERFSAEFPKEGPSILRIQQVVRGDSAAYFCASSRAGPNSNQPQHFGDGTRLSIL.

The chain recombines TRBV7-2 with TRBJ2-3; 14 nucleotides line up with TRBD2. The CDR3 sequence is 19 residues long. From germline, CDR1 is SGHTA and CDR2 FQGNSA. The trim removed 5 bases at V and 2 bases at J, leaving 12 bases unmatched. The DNA of the CDR3 is TGTGCCAGCAGCAGGCGATGGGGACTAGCGGGAGTCTACACAGATACGCAGTATTTT. Translated: CASSRRWGLAGVYTDTQYF. The variable domain in full, with the rest retrieved from reference TRBV7-2 and TRBJ2-3, is GAGVSQSPSNKVTEKGKDVELRCDPISGHTALYWYRQSLGQGLEFLIYFQGNSAPDKSGLPSDRFSAERTGGSVSTLTIQRTQQEDSAVYLCASSRRWGLAGVYTDTQYFGPGTRLTVL.

This clone appeared a single time. V gene TRBV2 combines with J gene TRBJ2-7, with 8 nucleotides matching TRBD2. Looked up from germline, CDR1 is SNHLY and CDR2 is FYNNEI. V gave up 3 bases and J gave up 7 bases; unmatched junction bases: 11. This CDR3 has 15 amino acids. The DNA of the CDR3 is TGTGCCAGCAGTGACCTAGCGGGTATTGGAATGGAGCAGTACTTC. Translated: CASSDLAGIGMEQYF.

The chain recombines TRBV7-9 with TRBJ1-1, with 8 positions matching TRBD1. CDR3 length: 14 residues. Germline values: CDR1 SEHNR, CDR2 FQNEAQ (reference sequence). The ends lost 5 bases at V and 2 bases at J; junction bases unmatched: 4. CDR3 DNA sequence: TGTGCCAGCAGCCCCGGACAGGGTAACACTGAAGCTTTCTTT. Translating gives CASSPGQGNTEAFF.

The CDR3, as DNA: TGTGCCTGGACCAGCCCCGGGACAGGGGAAGTATACGAGCAGTACTTC. Translated, it gives CAWTSPGTGEVYEQYF. The chain is built from TRBV30 and TRBJ2-7, with TRBD1 matching over 10 bases. Germline trimming cut 4 bases from V and 4 bases from J; bases unmatched to any gene: 13. The CDR3 totals 16 residues. In germline, CDR1 is GTSNPN, CDR2 SVGIG (reference sequence).

The chain carries TRBV11-2 and TRBJ1-2; weak D call: TRBD1 (6 bases). This CDR3 contains 16 residues. Germline assignment: CDR1 SGHAT and CDR2 FQNNGV. V dropped 1 base and J dropped 1 base, with 13 bases sitting between them. In DNA, the CDR3 is TGTGCCAGCAGCTTAGGGTCAGGGGTGAATAACTATGGCTACACCTTC. Amino acid sequence: CASSLGSGVNNYGYTF.

The chain links TRBV2 to TRBJ1-4; TRBD1 is a possible D gene (5 bases). The V gene lost 8 bases and the J gene lost 0 bases, with 16 bases spanning the gap. CDR3 size: 16 residues. Germline V gives CDR1 SNHLY, CDR2 FYNNEI. Written as DNA, the CDR3 is TGTGCCAGCCGCAGGGCCCTGGAGTCAACTAATGAAAAACTGTTTTTT. It is translated as CASRRALESTNEKLFF.

The chain is built from TRBV27 and TRBJ2-1, with a weak D call TRBD2 (6 bases). This CDR3 spans 14 amino acids. V dropped 9 bases and J dropped 3 bases, with 15 bases sitting between them. Germline assignment: CDR1 MNHEY and CDR2 SMNVEV (reference sequence). The CDR3 is CASSLADRYNEQFF. CDR3 in DNA: TGTGCCAGTTCACTAGCTGATCGCTACAATGAGCAGTTCTTC.

This sequence joins TRBV7-3 and TRBJ2-5; D perhaps matches TRBD1 (6 bases). CDR1 is SGHTA, CDR2 FQGTGA, per germline. The germline V and J ends were trimmed by 4 bases and 5 bases, with 11 bases remaining between them. The CDR3 contains 13 residues. CDR3 sequence reads: CASSSDSWETQYF. The CDR3 DNA is TGTGCCAGCAGCTCGGACAGTTGGGAGACCCAGTACTTC. Full variable domain (missing parts from reference TRBV7-3 and TRBJ2-5): GAGVSQTPSNKVTEKGKYVELRCDPISGHTALYWYRQSLGQGPEFLIYFQGTGAADDSGLPNDRFFAVRPEGSVSTLKIQRTERGDSAVYLCASSSDSWETQYFGPGTRLLVL.

This chain links TRBV5-4 with TRBJ1-4; 9 nucleotides match TRBD1. The length of the CDR3 is 15 residues. CDR1 and CDR2 (germline): SGHNT, YYREEE (reference sequence). V lost 0 bases, J lost 7 bases, and 4 bases stayed unmatched. This CDR3 reads CASSLGGTGSEKLFF. Here the CDR3 DNA reads TGTGCCAGCAGCTTGGGAGGGACAGGGTCTGAAAAACTGTTTTTT.

This chain joins TRBV5-1 and TRBJ1-5, with D possibly matching TRBD1 (6 bases). Germline V gene lookup returns CDR1 SGHRS and CDR2 YFSETQ. The CDR3 is made up of 15 amino acids. The V gene lost 0 bases and the J gene lost 3 bases, with 10 bases spanning the gap. DNA for the CDR3: TGCGCCAGCAGCTTGGCCGCAGGGGCCAATCAGCCCCAGCATTTT. This translates into CASSLAAGANQPQHF.

There are a few counts of this clone. Here the CDR3 DNA reads TGTGCCAGCAGCTCGTACTCAGGGAGGTTGAGTTCACCCCTCCACTTT. It is translated as CASSSYSGRLSSPLHF. The chain joins TRBV7-9 to TRBJ1-6; weak D call: TRBD1 (5 bases). The CDR3 sequence is 16 residues long. The germline V gene encodes CDR1 SEHNR and CDR2 FQNEAQ (reference sequence). V was cut by 4 bases and J by 9 bases, with 19 bases left in between.

The genes are TRBV7-8 and TRBJ2-2; 8 bases map to TRBD1. The germline V gene encodes CDR1 SGHVS and CDR2 FQNEAQ. This CDR3 comprises 17 residues. J was trimmed by 1 base and V by 7 bases; bases with no gene match: 11. CDR3 coding DNA: TGTGCCAGCACCATAAAGGTGGGGACAGGGAACACCGGGGAGCTGTTTTTT. Protein sequence: CASTIKVGTGNTGELFF.

The chain combines TRBV19 with TRBJ2-1; a possible D gene is TRBD2 (6 bases). CDR3 size: 13 residues. The ends were cut back, 1 base at V and 9 bases at J, with 10 bases in the middle. Germline CDR1 LNHDA, CDR2 SQIVND (reference sequence). CDR3 in DNA: TGTGCCAGTAGTATAGGGAGGGGAGCTGAGCAGTTCTTC. Protein: CASSIGRGAEQFF.

This clone was counted once. The CDR3 DNA follows: TGTGCCAGCAGTTACTCGAACGGGGAGGACACCATATATTTT. Translating it yields CASSYSNGEDTIYF. The chain uses TRBV6-5 and TRBJ1-3; no clear D. Trimming took off 0 bases at V and 8 bases at J, with 11 bases between the two ends. Germline CDR1 and CDR2: MNHEY and SVGAGI. CDR3 length: 14 residues.

The chain carries TRBV4-2 and TRBJ2-1; weak D call: TRBD2 (6 bases). This CDR3 contains 17 residues. Deletions cut 1 base from V and 3 bases from J, with 16 bases between. Germline-derived CDR1 and CDR2 are LGHNA and YNFKEQ. The CDR3 sequence: CASSQVVVPSVYNEQFF. The CDR3 region has the DNA TGTGCCAGCAGCCAAGTGGTAGTGCCTAGCGTCTACAATGAGCAGTTCTTC.

This chain links TRBV7-8 with TRBJ2-7; weak D call: TRBD2 (5 bases). V was pared by 2 bases and J by 6 bases, with 8 bases between. Germline V gene data show CDR1 as SGHVS and CDR2 as FQNEAQ. The CDR3 runs to 12 residues. CDR3: CASSLSGIEQYF. The CDR3 region has the DNA TGTGCCAGCAGCTTATCGGGAATCGAGCAGTACTTC.

The chain links TRBV7-9 to TRBJ2-2, with no clear D. The CDR3 length is 12 residues. Germline V gene sequence: CDR1 SEHNR, CDR2 FQNEAQ (reference sequence). V was clipped by 2 bases and J by 8 bases, with 6 bases between them. In DNA form, the CDR3 reads TGTGCCAGCAGCTTACAGACAGGGGAGCTGTTTTTT. This encodes CASSLQTGELFF. Variable domain in full (rest from reference TRBV7-9 and TRBJ2-2): DTGVSQNPRHKITKRGQNVTFRCDPISEHNRLYWYRQTLGQGPEFLTYFQNEAQLEKSRLLSDRFSAERPKGSFSTLEIQRTEQGDSAMYLCASSLQTGELFFGEGSRLTVL.

The V call is TRBV4-3, the J call TRBJ2-1, with TRBD2 matching 9 bases. V was pared by 3 bases and J by 13 bases, with 7 bases of the junction left unmatched. CDR3 size: 13 residues. The germline gives CDR1 LGHNA, CDR2 YSLEER. The CDR3 is CASSQGLATLQFF. The CDR3 DNA follows: TGCGCCAGCAGCCAGGGACTAGCCACCCTTCAGTTCTTC.

This clone was detected only once. V and J are TRBV2 and TRBJ1-3; D not resolved. The CDR3 runs to 14 residues. Trimming took 8 bases from V and 0 from J, leaving 11 bases between them. Looked up from germline, CDR1 is SNHLY and CDR2 is FYNNEI. The CDR3 region has the DNA TGTGCCAGCGATCGGGATGCCTCTGGAAACACCATATATTTT. Residues: CASDRDASGNTIYF.

The gene calls are TRBV4-2 and TRBJ1-2, with D hard to call. Trimming removed 0 bases from V and 5 bases from J, with 7 bases in between. CDR1 LGHNA and CDR2 YNFKEQ come from the germline V gene. This CDR3 spans 13 amino acids. The CDR3 spells CASSQDSTYGYTF. CDR3 coding DNA: TGTGCCAGCAGCCAAGATTCGACTTATGGCTACACCTTC.

The genes are TRBV29-1 and TRBJ2-7; 9 bases match TRBD1. Germline V gives CDR1 SQVTM, CDR2 ANQGSEA. The CDR3 is 13 residues long. With V trimmed by 6 bases and J by 3 bases, 6 bases remained unmatched. The DNA of the CDR3 is TGCAGCGTGGGGACAGGGTTCAGCTACGAGCAGTACTTC. Protein sequence: CSVGTGFSYEQYF.

V and J are TRBV5-1 and TRBJ2-5; D ambiguous. Trimming cost V 4 bases and J 5 bases, with 9 bases left between them. The CDR3 extends over 12 amino acids. Germline assignment: CDR1 SGHRS and CDR2 YFSETQ. CDR3 loop: CASSAPRETQYF. CDR3 bases: TGCGCCAGCAGCGCCCCCCGGGAGACCCAGTACTTC.

The sample holds one count of this clone. This chain connects TRBV7-2 to TRBJ1-2, with D tentatively TRBD1 (6 bases). Germline-derived CDR1 and CDR2 are SGHTA and FQGNSA. Trimming shortened V by 5 bases and J by 3 bases, and 10 bases separated the two germline ends. The CDR3 spans 13 residues. CDR3 region: CASSQQGHYGYTF. The CDR3 nucleotides read TGTGCCAGCAGCCAACAGGGTCACTATGGCTACACCTTC.

The chain couples TRBV7-2 to TRBJ2-3; 7 bases line up with TRBD1. The CDR3 has 14 amino acids. Germline-derived CDR1 and CDR2 are SGHTA and FQGNSA. The V segment lost 5 bases and the J segment 13 bases; nucleotides outside the gene matches: 15. The CDR3 bases are TGTGCCAGCAGCCCGGGACAGAGATTGCAATTGGAGTATTTT. It specifies CASSPGQRLQLEYF.

The chain is built from TRBV7-2 and TRBJ1-2; 7 bases line up with TRBD1. From germline, CDR1 is SGHTA and CDR2 FQGNSA. V lost 4 bases to trimming and J lost 1 base; unmatched junction nucleotides: 9. CDR3 length: 16 residues. CDR3 sequence: CASSWDSSIFNYGYTF. The CDR3 DNA follows: TGTGCCAGCAGCTGGGACAGTTCAATCTTTAACTATGGCTACACCTTC.

V gene TRBV7-2 combines with J gene TRBJ1-2; D possibly corresponds to TRBD1 (5 bases). Germline CDR1 reads SGHTA; CDR2 reads FQGNSA. The CDR3 covers 13 residues. Trimming shortened V by 5 bases and J by 3 bases, and 10 bases separated the two germline ends. The DNA for the CDR3 is TGTGCCAGCAGCAAGGGGCGCGACTATGGCTACACCTTC. It codes for CASSKGRDYGYTF.